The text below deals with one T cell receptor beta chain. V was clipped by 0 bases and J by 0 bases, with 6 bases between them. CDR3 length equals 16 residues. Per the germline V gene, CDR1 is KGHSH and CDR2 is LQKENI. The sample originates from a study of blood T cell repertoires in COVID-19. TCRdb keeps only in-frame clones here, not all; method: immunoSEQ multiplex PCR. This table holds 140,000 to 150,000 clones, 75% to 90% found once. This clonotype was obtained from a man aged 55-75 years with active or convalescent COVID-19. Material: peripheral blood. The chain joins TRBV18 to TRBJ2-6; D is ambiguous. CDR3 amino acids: CASSPPRNSGANVLTF. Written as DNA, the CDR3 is TGTGCCAGCTCACCACCCAGAAACTCTGGGGCCAACGTCCTGACTTTC. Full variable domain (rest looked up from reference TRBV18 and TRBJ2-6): NAGVMQNPRHLVRRRGQEARLRCSPMKGHSHVYWYRQLPEEGLKFMVYLQKENIIDESGMPKERFSAEFPKEGPSILRIQQVVRGDSAAYFCASSPPRNSGANVLTFGAGSRLTVL.